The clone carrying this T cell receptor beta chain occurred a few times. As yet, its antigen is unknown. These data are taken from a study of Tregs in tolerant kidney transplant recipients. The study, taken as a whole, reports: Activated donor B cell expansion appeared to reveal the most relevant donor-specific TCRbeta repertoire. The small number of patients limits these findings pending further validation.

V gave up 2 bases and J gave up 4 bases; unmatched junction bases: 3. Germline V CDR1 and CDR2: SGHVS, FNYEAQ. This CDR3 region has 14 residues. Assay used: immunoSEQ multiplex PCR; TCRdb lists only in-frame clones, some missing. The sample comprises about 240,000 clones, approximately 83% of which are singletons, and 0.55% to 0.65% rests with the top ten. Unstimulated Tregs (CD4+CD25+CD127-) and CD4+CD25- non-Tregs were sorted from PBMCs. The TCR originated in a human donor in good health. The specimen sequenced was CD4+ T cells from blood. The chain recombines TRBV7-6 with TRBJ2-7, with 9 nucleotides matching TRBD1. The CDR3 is CASSLRDREYEQYF. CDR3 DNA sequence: TGTGCCAGCAGCTTAAGGGACAGGGAATACGAGCAGTACTTC. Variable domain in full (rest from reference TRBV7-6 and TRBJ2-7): GAGVSQSPRYKVTKRGQDVALRCDPISGHVSLYWYRQALGQGPEFLTYFNYEAQQDKSGLPNDRFSAERPEGSISTLTIQRTEQRDSAMYRCASSLRDREYEQYFGPGTRLTVT.